These T cell receptor beta chains were read from a single sample in a study of T cells after yellow fever vaccination. TCRdb fed the 5' RACE reads into MiXCR, producing one record per CDR3 protein. The sample lists about 320,000 distinct CDR3 sequences, approximately 4.5% occurring once. The sample here was PBMCs, taken 15 days after the yellow fever booster vaccination. The receptors come from a man younger than 35 who received the YFV17D yellow fever vaccine. CDR3s include the opening cysteine and the closing phenylalanine or tryptophan. Each record gives: V gene, J gene, clone size, D gene, CDR3 DNA, CDR3 protein. A D gene is named only where the DNA matches it firmly. Clone sizes are given selectively: once, few, many, or a class where the clone is expanded.

v_gene: TRBV19; j_gene: TRBJ1-5; abundance: NA; d_gene: TRBD1; CDR3nt: TGTGCCAGTAGTCTGTACAGGGGGCTCGGAAGCAATCAGCCCCAGCATTTT; CDR3aa: CASSLYRGLGSNQPQHF
v_gene: TRBV6-1; j_gene: TRBJ1-4; abundance: many; d_gene: TRBD1; CDR3nt: TGTGCCAGCAGGCTACTATCGGGACAGGCTGTTAATGAAAAACTGTTTTTT; CDR3aa: CASRLLSGQAVNEKLFF
v_gene: TRBV3-1; j_gene: TRBJ2-1; abundance: few; d_gene: NA; CDR3nt: TGTGCCAGCAGCCGTCCCGGGACGGGAACGAATGAGCAGTTCTTC; CDR3aa: CASSRPGTGTNEQFF
v_gene: TRBV2; j_gene: TRBJ1-1; abundance: few; d_gene: NA; CDR3nt: TGTGCCAGCAGTGGAGAGGGGAGGGCTTTCTTT; CDR3aa: CASSGEGRAFF
v_gene: TRBV20-1; j_gene: TRBJ1-6; abundance: NA; d_gene: NA; CDR3nt: TGCAGTGCTAGAGATCGACGGCCAGAAAATTCACCCCTCCACTTT; CDR3aa: CSARDRRPENSPLHF
v_gene: TRBV7-2; j_gene: TRBJ1-6; abundance: many; d_gene: TRBD1; CDR3nt: TGTGCCAGCAGCCTGGCCGGGACAGAGGATTCACCCCTCCACTTT; CDR3aa: CASSLAGTEDSPLHF
v_gene: TRBV7-9; j_gene: TRBJ1-6; abundance: many; d_gene: NA; CDR3nt: TGTGCCAGCAGCCTATCAGCGGGCCCCCTCCACTTT; CDR3aa: CASSLSAGPLHF
v_gene: TRBV29-1; j_gene: TRBJ1-4; abundance: many; d_gene: TRBD1; CDR3nt: TGCAGCGTCCTCGGGACAGGGTTCACTAATGAAAAACTGTTTTTT; CDR3aa: CSVLGTGFTNEKLFF
v_gene: TRBV28; j_gene: TRBJ2-5; abundance: NA; d_gene: TRBD2; CDR3nt: TGTGCCAGCAGGGGCACCGGGACTAGCGAACCGGAGACCCAGTACTTC; CDR3aa: CASRGTGTSEPETQYF
v_gene: TRBV7-9; j_gene: TRBJ2-5; abundance: many; d_gene: NA; CDR3nt: TGTGCCAGCAGCTCCCGAAGGGGGCGGGGAGACCAAGAGACCCAGTACTTC; CDR3aa: CASSSRRGRGDQETQYF
v_gene: TRBV4-3; j_gene: TRBJ2-7; abundance: few; d_gene: TRBD1; CDR3nt: TGCGCCAGCAGCCTTGGGACAGGGCCATCCTACGAGCAGTACTTC; CDR3aa: CASSLGTGPSYEQYF
v_gene: TRBV11-3; j_gene: TRBJ2-1; abundance: NA; d_gene: NA; CDR3nt: TGTGCCAGCAGCTCTGATTTGGGGCGTGAGCAGTTCTTC; CDR3aa: CASSSDLGREQFF
v_gene: TRBV10-3; j_gene: TRBJ2-7; abundance: few; d_gene: TRBD2; CDR3nt: TGTGCCATCAGTCCTAGGGCGGGGGGGCTGAGCTCCTACGAGCAGTACTTC; CDR3aa: CAISPRAGGLSSYEQYF
v_gene: TRBV7-2; j_gene: TRBJ2-7; abundance: many; d_gene: NA; CDR3nt: TGCGCCAGCAGCTTTAGTAGTGGCTCCTACGAGCAGTACTTC; CDR3aa: CASSFSSGSYEQYF
v_gene: TRBV6-1; j_gene: TRBJ2-4; abundance: many; d_gene: NA; CDR3nt: TGTGCCAGCAGGGTCAGGGAAGGCTCGGCCAAAAACATTCAGTACTTC; CDR3aa: CASRVREGSAKNIQYF
v_gene: TRBV5-4; j_gene: TRBJ2-1; abundance: NA; d_gene: NA; CDR3nt: TGTGCCAGCAGCGACCTAAATGAGCAGTTCTTC; CDR3aa: CASSDLNEQFF
v_gene: TRBV29-1; j_gene: TRBJ2-5; abundance: few; d_gene: NA; CDR3nt: TGCAGCGTCACGGGCTACCTGCCAGAGACCCAGTACTTC; CDR3aa: CSVTGYLPETQYF
v_gene: TRBV20-1; j_gene: TRBJ2-1; abundance: few; d_gene: NA; CDR3nt: TGCAGTGCTATCCGCAATGAGCAGTTCTTC; CDR3aa: CSAIRNEQFF
v_gene: TRBV4-1; j_gene: TRBJ2-5; abundance: NA; d_gene: NA; CDR3nt: TGCGCCAGCAGCTTCCTATTTGGAGAGACCCAGTACTTC; CDR3aa: CASSFLFGETQYF
v_gene: TRBV7-9; j_gene: TRBJ1-5; abundance: few; d_gene: NA; CDR3nt: TGTGCCAGCAGCTTAGAAAAAGGGGGCAATCAGCCCCAGCATTTT; CDR3aa: CASSLEKGGNQPQHF
v_gene: TRBV4-1; j_gene: TRBJ1-6; abundance: NA; d_gene: TRBD1; CDR3nt: TGCGCCAGCAGCCAGCCAGGGGGGGCGCAGAATTCACCCCTCCACTTT; CDR3aa: CASSQPGGAQNSPLHF
v_gene: TRBV3-1; j_gene: TRBJ2-3; abundance: NA; d_gene: NA; CDR3nt: TGTGCCAGCAGCCAAGCGGGGCAGAGGGATACGCAGTATTTT; CDR3aa: CASSQAGQRDTQYF
v_gene: TRBV5-1; j_gene: TRBJ1-2; abundance: NA; d_gene: NA; CDR3nt: TGCGCCAGCAGGCAGGAGGATAACTATGGCTACACCTTC; CDR3aa: CASRQEDNYGYTF
v_gene: TRBV6-5; j_gene: TRBJ2-7; abundance: NA; d_gene: NA; CDR3nt: TGTGCCAGCAGTTACGTCGGGGGAGCCTACGAGCAGTACTTC; CDR3aa: CASSYVGGAYEQYF
v_gene: TRBV5-1; j_gene: TRBJ2-5; abundance: NA; d_gene: TRBD2; CDR3nt: TGCGCCAGCAGGTGGACTAGCGGGGCGTCCCAAGAGACCCAGTACTTC; CDR3aa: CASRWTSGASQETQYF
v_gene: TRBV4-2; j_gene: TRBJ2-3; abundance: NA; d_gene: TRBD1; CDR3nt: TGTGCCAGCAGCCAAACCGGGACAGGGGGCACAGATACGCAGTATTTT; CDR3aa: CASSQTGTGGTDTQYF
v_gene: TRBV10-3; j_gene: TRBJ1-2; abundance: many; d_gene: TRBD1; CDR3nt: TGTGCCATCCTACAGGGGGCAAGTGGCTACACCTTC; CDR3aa: CAILQGASGYTF
v_gene: TRBV19; j_gene: TRBJ1-2; abundance: NA; d_gene: NA; CDR3nt: TGTGCCAGCTCCTATGGGGGCCGGCTTTCCGGCTACACCTTC; CDR3aa: CASSYGGRLSGYTF
v_gene: TRBV2; j_gene: TRBJ2-5; abundance: many; d_gene: TRBD2; CDR3nt: TGTGCCAGCACTCCGGGACTAGCTCCAGGAGAGACCCAGTACTTC; CDR3aa: CASTPGLAPGETQYF
v_gene: TRBV2; j_gene: TRBJ2-7; abundance: NA; d_gene: TRBD2; CDR3nt: TGTGCCAGCAGGGGGACTATTTCCTACGAGCAGTACTTC; CDR3aa: CASRGTISYEQYF
v_gene: TRBV6-5; j_gene: TRBJ2-1; abundance: many; d_gene: TRBD1; CDR3nt: TGTGCCAGCAGTTCACAGACAGGGATTTTTGGCAATGAGCAGTTCTTC; CDR3aa: CASSSQTGIFGNEQFF
v_gene: TRBV5-1; j_gene: TRBJ2-7; abundance: many; d_gene: TRBD1; CDR3nt: TGCGCCAGCAGCCTGACAGGGGGCGACGCCTACGAGCAGTACTTC; CDR3aa: CASSLTGGDAYEQYF
v_gene: TRBV5-1; j_gene: TRBJ2-5; abundance: NA; d_gene: NA; CDR3nt: TGCGCCAGCAGCGACGGGGGCGCAGGAGAGACCCAGTACTTC; CDR3aa: CASSDGGAGETQYF
v_gene: TRBV12-3/TRBV12-4; j_gene: TRBJ2-1; abundance: few; d_gene: NA; CDR3nt: TGTGCCAGCAGCCCCTCGGGGGGCGGTTTCATAAGATTATACAATGAGCAGTTCTTC; CDR3aa: CASSPSGGGFIRLYNEQFF
v_gene: TRBV5-1; j_gene: TRBJ2-1; abundance: many; d_gene: NA; CDR3nt: TGCGCCAGCAGCTCCCAGGGAAGTTCCTACAATGAGCAGTTCTTC; CDR3aa: CASSSQGSSYNEQFF
v_gene: TRBV20-1; j_gene: TRBJ2-3; abundance: few; d_gene: TRBD2; CDR3nt: TGCAGTGCTAGAGGGACTAGCGGGGGGGCCGCTGATACGCAGTATTTT; CDR3aa: CSARGTSGGAADTQYF
v_gene: TRBV5-5; j_gene: TRBJ1-1; abundance: many; d_gene: NA; CDR3nt: TGTGCCAGCAGCTTGCACGGGAGTCTTACTACTGAAGCTTTCTTT; CDR3aa: CASSLHGSLTTEAFF
v_gene: TRBV4-2; j_gene: TRBJ2-2; abundance: many; d_gene: TRBD2; CDR3nt: TGTGCCAGCAGCCAAGGGGGGGGAGGTAACGGGGAGCTGTTTTTT; CDR3aa: CASSQGGGGNGELFF
v_gene: TRBV5-5; j_gene: TRBJ1-4; abundance: NA; d_gene: NA; CDR3nt: TGTGCCAGCAGCTCGACGGTTGCAACTAATGAAAAACTGTTTTTT; CDR3aa: CASSSTVATNEKLFF
v_gene: TRBV12-3/TRBV12-4; j_gene: TRBJ1-1; abundance: many; d_gene: NA; CDR3nt: TGTGCCAGCAGCCTTGCGCGGGCGAACACTGAAGCTTTCTTT; CDR3aa: CASSLARANTEAFF
v_gene: TRBV9; j_gene: TRBJ2-3; abundance: few; d_gene: TRBD2; CDR3nt: TGTGCCAGCAGCGTAGAGGCGGGGGGGCCCGATACGCAGTATTTT; CDR3aa: CASSVEAGGPDTQYF
v_gene: TRBV6-1; j_gene: TRBJ1-1; abundance: NA; d_gene: NA; CDR3nt: TGTGCCAGCAGTGAACTCGCTTTCTTT; CDR3aa: CASSELAFF
v_gene: TRBV7-2; j_gene: TRBJ1-6; abundance: NA; d_gene: TRBD1; CDR3nt: TGTGCCAGCAGCTTCAAGGGGACAGGGGGTAATTCACCCCTCCACTTT; CDR3aa: CASSFKGTGGNSPLHF
v_gene: TRBV18; j_gene: TRBJ2-1; abundance: NA; d_gene: TRBD1; CDR3nt: TGTGCCAGCTCACCGGGGGACAGGGGTGTCTACTACAATGAGCAGTTCTTC; CDR3aa: CASSPGDRGVYYNEQFF
v_gene: TRBV5-4; j_gene: TRBJ2-3; abundance: NA; d_gene: TRBD2; CDR3nt: TGTGCCAGCAGCTGGGGGGGGACGTCTAGCACAGATACGCAGTATTTT; CDR3aa: CASSWGGTSSTDTQYF
v_gene: TRBV7-9; j_gene: TRBJ1-5; abundance: NA; d_gene: TRBD1; CDR3nt: TGTGCCAGCAGCACACTAACAGGGGGCGGTCAGCCCCAGCATTTT; CDR3aa: CASSTLTGGGQPQHF
v_gene: TRBV28; j_gene: TRBJ2-4; abundance: NA; d_gene: NA; CDR3nt: TGTGCCAGCAGCCATCAGCTAGCCAAAAACATTCAGTACTTC; CDR3aa: CASSHQLAKNIQYF
v_gene: TRBV11-2; j_gene: TRBJ2-1; abundance: few; d_gene: NA; CDR3nt: TGTGCCAGCAGCGACACTACAGGGAGGTCATACAATGAGCAGTTCTTC; CDR3aa: CASSDTTGRSYNEQFF
v_gene: TRBV5-6; j_gene: TRBJ2-7; abundance: NA; d_gene: TRBD2; CDR3nt: TGTGCCAGCAGTTACGGGAGGGCAGCGGCCTACGAGCAGTACTTC; CDR3aa: CASSYGRAAAYEQYF